The present entry profiles one T cell receptor beta chain with its context. This sample is drawn from a study of blood T cell repertoires in COVID-19. The wider study: The cDNA or gDNA used as material had been derived from T cells, B-cell-depleted T cells, or PBMCs.

Trimming took 1 base from V and 6 from J, leaving 13 bases between them. The CDR3 covers 14 residues. Germline loops: CDR1 MGHRA, CDR2 YSYEKL. Study processing details: From reference gene primer amplification, estimates of nucleated cell counts were derived. Only in-frame clones appear in the TCRdb table, and some are missing; sequencing was by immunoSEQ multiplex PCR. V, J and clone size derive from that table, while D and trimming were established from the DNA sequence. The sample consists of approximately 160,000 clones, around 77% of them appearing once. The TCR was taken from a man in his 70s with acute or convalescent COVID-19. The rearrangement joins TRBV4-1 to TRBJ2-7; D is ambiguous. Sequenced input: peripheral blood. CDR3 amino acids: CASSQVRTESEQYF. CDR3 nucleotide sequence: TGCGCCAGCAGCCAAGTCCGTACGGAGTCCGAGCAGTACTTC.